This passage covers 4 T cell receptor beta chains from one sample sequenced in a study of shared clonotypes between healthy human individuals. The table came from immunoSEQ multiplex PCR; TCRdb's copy has only in-frame clones and leaves some out. The sample records just over 2,000,000 clones, 95% being singletons. The sequenced material came from naive CD4+ T cells sorted from blood. The subset denotes: CD45RA+ positively selected. All receptors derive from a man between 18 and 35 years old in good health.

This clone showed up just once. The genes are TRBV2 and TRBJ1-1; no clear D. The CDR3 sequence is 13 residues long. Trimming pared 8 bases from V and 6 bases from J, leaving 16 bases between. Germline CDR1 is SNHLY and CDR2 is FYNNEI. CDR3 protein: CASAVSRLSEAFF. The CDR3 nucleotides read TGTGCCAGCGCGGTTTCACGTCTCTCTGAAGCTTTCTTT.

The CDR3 is CASRRLAGGVLRDIQYF. CDR3 DNA: TGCGCCAGCAGGAGACTAGCGGGAGGAGTTCTACGGGACATTCAGTACTTC. The J gene is TRBJ2-4, the V gene TRBV5-1; TRBD2 matches 13 bases. The CDR3 has 17 amino acids. The trim removed 5 bases at V and 8 bases at J, leaving 13 bases unmatched. The germline CDR1 and CDR2 sequences are SGHRS and YFSETQ.

V is TRBV5-4 and J is TRBJ2-5; TRBD2 matches at 9 bases. The CDR3 totals 16 residues. V lost 4 bases, J lost 5 bases, and 12 bases stayed unmatched. Germline V gives CDR1 SGHNT, CDR2 YYREEE (reference sequence). CDR3 bases: TGTGCCAGCAGCACTTTTGCGGGAGGGCCGTCTGAGACCCAGTACTTC. It yields the protein CASSTFAGGPSETQYF.

The rearrangement uses TRBV30 and TRBJ2-7; the match to TRBD1 covers 11 bases. CDR3 length equals 14 residues. The J segment lost 7 bases and the V segment lost 1 base, leaving 6 bases of the junction unmatched. Germline V CDR1 and CDR2: GTSNPN, SVGIG (reference sequence). The chain's CDR3 is CAWSGGQGVTEQYF. The DNA for the CDR3 is TGTGCCTGGAGTGGGGGACAGGGGGTTACTGAGCAGTACTTC.